These 21 T cell receptor beta chains were sequenced from one sample in a study of shared clonotypes between healthy human individuals. Produced via immunoSEQ multiplex PCR; TCRdb's table is partial and in-frame only. The repertoire consists of more than 550,000 clones, with roughly 72% occurring once and the leading ten covering approximately 2%. The sample comprised memory CD4+ T cells sorted from blood. The subset was: CD45RA-negative fraction. These receptors all stem from a woman aged 25 to 39 in good health.

The V and J genes are TRBV2 and TRBJ2-7, with TRBD2 matching over 7 bases. V was clipped by 9 bases and J by 7 bases; unmatched bases: 9. This CDR3 is built from 12 residues. CDR1 SNHLY and CDR2 FYNNEI come from the germline V gene. The CDR3 region is CASSSGEKEQYF. For the CDR3, the DNA is TGTGCCAGTTCTAGCGGAGAGAAGGAGCAGTACTTC.

This clone was recorded once. The rearrangement joins TRBV28 to TRBJ1-6; TRBD1 is a possible D gene (5 bases). The CDR3 length is 14 residues. The germline V gene encodes CDR1 MDHEN and CDR2 SYDVKM. V was shortened by 5 bases and J by 15 bases, with 20 bases between the two germline ends. The CDR3 nucleotides read TGTGCCAGCAGTCAACCGGGGCGTGGAGCGAGCCTCCACTTT. Translated, it gives CASSQPGRGASLHF.

V is TRBV28 and J is TRBJ2-7; 8 positions match TRBD2. The length of the CDR3 is 16 residues. V dropped 2 bases and J dropped 3; count of bases not matched to a gene: 9. Germline V gives CDR1 MDHEN, CDR2 SYDVKM. The CDR3, as DNA: TGTGCCAGCAGTTTACCGGGAGGGCCAGTACACTACGAGCAGTACTTC. This codes for CASSLPGGPVHYEQYF.

This clone came up a few times. This chain joins TRBV11-2 and TRBJ1-5, with D maybe TRBD1 (6 bases). Trimming cost V 5 bases and J 2 bases, with 19 bases left between them. CDR1 SGHAT and CDR2 FQNNGV come from the germline V gene. The CDR3 has 17 amino acids. The CDR3 reads CASSPEVGGARNQPQHF. The CDR3 DNA reads as TGTGCCAGCAGCCCCGAAGTGGGGGGGGCTCGCAATCAGCCCCAGCATTTT. Based on the CDR3 plus reference TRBV11-2 and TRBJ1-5, the full variable domain is EAGVAQSPRYKIIEKRQSVAFWCNPISGHATLYWYQQILGQGPKLLIQFQNNGVVDDSQLPKDRFSAERLKGVDSTLKIQPAKLEDSAVYLCASSPEVGGARNQPQHFGDGTRLSIL.

This sequence joins TRBV4-2 and TRBJ2-1; no firm D call. CDR1 and CDR2 from the germline V gene are LGHNA and YNFKEQ. This CDR3 has 13 residues. Deletions cut 2 bases from V and 9 bases from J, with 11 bases between. The CDR3 coding sequence is TGTGCCAGCAGCCAATGCCGGGTCTGTGAGCAGTTCTTC. Translation: CASSQCRVCEQFF.

The chain employs TRBV2 and TRBJ2-2, with D possibly matching TRBD2 (5 bases). The germline CDR1 and CDR2 sequences are SNHLY and FYNNEI. CDR3 length: 13 residues. Trimming took off 6 bases at V and 5 bases at J, with 10 bases between the two ends. CDR3 amino acids: CASSPRTTGELFF. The CDR3 DNA follows: TGTGCCAGCAGCCCTAGGACTACCGGGGAGCTGTTTTTT.

This clone was seen just once. The chain recombines TRBV9 with TRBJ2-3; 8 bases agree with TRBD2. CDR3 length: 18 amino acids. V trimming: 3 bases; J trimming: 2 bases; junction bases outside the gene matches: 14. Per the germline V gene, CDR1 is SGDLS and CDR2 is YYNGEE. The CDR3 coding sequence is TGTGCCAGCAGCGCCGACAGGATGTGGCGGGAGGCCACAGATACGCAGTATTTT. Translating it yields CASSADRMWREATDTQYF.

The CDR3 reads CASSLGPTYNEQFF. The CDR3 DNA is TGTGCCAGCAGCTTAGGGCCAACCTACAATGAGCAGTTCTTC. The chain is built from TRBV11-2 and TRBJ2-1; no firm D call. The CDR3 covers 14 residues. Deletions cut 1 base from V and 2 bases from J, with 6 bases between. CDR1 is SGHAT and CDR2 is FQNNGV in the germline V gene. The variable domain in full, with the rest retrieved from reference TRBV11-2 and TRBJ2-1, is EAGVAQSPRYKIIEKRQSVAFWCNPISGHATLYWYQQILGQGPKLLIQFQNNGVVDDSQLPKDRFSAERLKGVDSTLKIQPAKLEDSAVYLCASSLGPTYNEQFFGPGTRLTVL.

This clone came up a few times. V and J are TRBV5-4 and TRBJ2-7, with 11 nucleotides matching TRBD2. The germline V gene encodes CDR1 SGHNT and CDR2 YYREEE (reference sequence). The length of the CDR3 is 17 residues. V lost 4 bases, J lost 2 bases, and 11 bases stayed unmatched. The CDR3 spells CASSTGGLAGGTYEQYF. CDR3 nucleotide sequence: TGTGCCAGCAGCACGGGTGGGCTAGCGGGAGGTACCTACGAGCAGTACTTC.

The chain has TRBV6-1 and TRBJ1-2; 8 bases line up with TRBD1. V lost 6 bases to trimming and J lost 5 bases; unmatched junction nucleotides: 5. This CDR3 is 13 amino acids long. Germline CDR1 is MNHNS and CDR2 is SASEGT. For the CDR3, the DNA is TGTGCCAGCAGCCTGGACAGGGAGTATGGCTACACCTTC. The encoded protein is CASSLDREYGYTF.

V is TRBV5-4 and J is TRBJ2-3; TRBD2 matches at 13 bases. The length of the CDR3 is 16 residues. Unmatched junction bases numbered 5, after V lost 5 bases and J lost 2 bases. Germline loops: CDR1 SGHNT, CDR2 YYREEE (reference sequence). The CDR3 DNA sequence: TGTGCCAGCAGAAAAGGACTAGCGGGAGACACAGATACGCAGTATTTT. Translated: CASRKGLAGDTDTQYF. The entire variable domain, with the rest obtained from reference TRBV5-4 and TRBJ2-3, is as follows: ETGVTQSPTHLIKTRGQQVTLRCSSQSGHNTVSWYQQALGQGPQFIFQYYREEENGRGNFPPRFSGLQFPNYSSELNVNALELDDSALYLCASRKGLAGDTDTQYFGPGTRLTVL.

In regard to this clone: Other DNA variants within this sample encode the same CDR3. This chain links TRBV30 with TRBJ2-1; no clear D gene. The CDR3 runs 11 residues. V was cut by 0 bases and J by 7 bases, with 4 bases left in between. Germline V gene data show CDR1 as GTSNPN and CDR2 as SVGIG (reference sequence). In nucleotides, the CDR3 is TGTGCCTGGAGTGTCAAAAATGAGCAGTTCTTC. This translates into CAWSVKNEQFF.

The chain carries TRBV10-1 and TRBJ1-4; 7 bases agree with TRBD1. Germline CDR1 and CDR2: WNHNN and SYGVQD (reference sequence). The CDR3 sequence is 12 residues long. V gave up 6 bases and J gave up 10 bases; unmatched junction bases: 5. In DNA, the CDR3 is TGCGCCAGCAGCGACCGGGACAGAAAACTGTTTTTT. Residues: CASSDRDRKLFF.

This clone showed up just a few times. J is TRBJ1-1 and V is TRBV9; TRBD1 aligns across 10 bases. This CDR3 comprises 17 residues. Germline trimming cut 5 bases from V and 2 bases from J; bases unmatched to any gene: 12. The germline V gene has CDR1 SGDLS and CDR2 YYNGEE. DNA for the CDR3: TGTGCCAGCAGTGCACGGGCGGACAGGGGGGGAAACACTGAAGCTTTCTTT. Its protein is CASSARADRGGNTEAFF. Combining the CDR3 with reference TRBV9 and TRBJ1-1 gives the whole variable domain DSGVTQTPKHLITATGQRVTLRCSPRSGDLSVYWYQQSLDQGLQFLIQYYNGEERAKGNILERFSAQQFPDLHSELNLSSLELGDSALYFCASSARADRGGNTEAFFGQGTRLTVV.

This clone was counted ten times or more. The chain uses TRBV6-6 and TRBJ1-1, with 11 bases fitting TRBD1. The length of the CDR3 is 14 residues. Germline V gives CDR1 MNHNY, CDR2 SVGAGI (reference sequence). V dropped 5 bases and J dropped 4; count of bases not matched to a gene: 3. The DNA for the CDR3 is TGTGCCAGCAGTGGACAGGGGGCGGGCACTGAAGCTTTCTTT. This gives the protein CASSGQGAGTEAFF.

V and J are TRBV25-1 and TRBJ2-2, with D unclear. V lost 4 bases, J lost 7 bases, and 10 bases lay in between. Germline loops: CDR1 MGHDK, CDR2 SYGVNS. The CDR3 is 13 residues long. In nucleotides, the CDR3 is TGTGCCAGCAGTGGCCAGGCTGGCGGGGAGCTGTTTTTT. It yields the protein CASSGQAGGELFF.

As for this clone: A clone one base away is much larger, so this may be a read error. The sample holds other DNA sequences that translate to the same CDR3. The chain employs TRBV11-2 and TRBJ2-4, with D possibly called TRBD1 or TRBD2 (5 bases each). This CDR3 is built from 14 residues. CDR1 and CDR2 from the germline V gene are SGHAT and FQNNGV. Here the CDR3 DNA reads TGTGCCAGCAGCCCCAAGGGACCACCCAACATTCAATACTTC. Translation: CASSPKGPPNIQYF.

This clone occurred many times. The chain recombines TRBV9 with TRBJ2-1; 8 bases map to TRBD1. V gave up 4 bases and J gave up 6 bases; unmatched junction bases: 9. The CDR3 is made up of 15 amino acids. Germline V gene lookup returns CDR1 SGDLS and CDR2 YYNGEE. CDR3 sequence (DNA): TGTGCCAGCAGCCAATCGACAGGGGAGTTCAATGAGCAGTTCTTC. Translating it yields CASSQSTGEFNEQFF.

This chain connects TRBV5-4 to TRBJ2-2; 7 bases are a match to TRBD1. The CDR3 is made up of 16 amino acids. With 4 bases clipped from V and 6 bases from J, the junction kept 12 bases outside the gene matches. The germline V gene encodes CDR1 SGHNT and CDR2 YYREEE (reference sequence). CDR3 residues: CASSTRQGAVAGELFF. The CDR3 region has the DNA TGTGCCAGCAGCACCCGACAGGGTGCGGTCGCCGGGGAGCTGTTTTTT.

V usage is TRBV4-1 and J usage is TRBJ1-2; D not certain. CDR1 MGHRA and CDR2 YSYEKL come from the germline V gene. Trimming stripped 1 base from V and 4 bases from J, with 16 bases between. The CDR3 contains 16 residues. CDR3 region: CASSQVRQANRYGYTF. Written as DNA, the CDR3 is TGCGCCAGCAGCCAAGTGCGGCAGGCCAACCGCTATGGCTACACCTTC.

V and J are TRBV5-1 and TRBJ1-2; D may be TRBD1 (5 bases). Germline CDR1 SGHRS, CDR2 YFSETQ. The V end was cut by 7 bases, the J end by 5 bases, with 12 bases between. CDR3 size: 12 residues. The CDR3 protein is CASQAGTYGYTF. In DNA form, the CDR3 reads TGCGCCAGCCAGGCGGGGACGTATGGCTACACCTTC.